This T cell receptor (beta chain) was recovered during a study of blood T cells in healthy people across ages. Overall study results and limits: The unsorted PBMCs prevented any conclusive comparison of naive versus antigen-experienced cells.

This clonotype showed up just a few times. Its target is not known. The CDR3 sequence is 15 residues long. Trimming took 2 bases from V and 6 from J; bases not matched to a gene: 7. Germline V gene sequence: CDR1 SEHNR, CDR2 FQNEAQ (reference sequence). PCR was performed a second time for 7 to 11 cycles using a sample-barcoded 5' primer and a J-beta primer mix. TCRdb passed the 5' RACE reads through MiXCR, listing each CDR3 protein once. The sample consists of roughly 2 million distinct CDR3 sequences, roughly 49% of them appearing once. The sample consisted of blood. This sequence originates from a woman aged 40 to 55 in good health. V usage is TRBV7-9 and J usage is TRBJ2-1, with 7 positions matching TRBD2. The CDR3 loop reads CASSLSGEEVNEQFF. CDR3 coding DNA: TGTGCCAGCAGCTTAAGCGGGGAGGAAGTCAATGAGCAGTTCTTC.